A selection of T cell receptor beta chains follows, all from one sample in a study of CD8+CD57+ T cells in acquired aplastic anemia. Each CDR3 protein gets one entry after TCRdb re-called the reads with MiXCR. This table has 150,000 to 200,000 distinct CDR3 sequences, 50% to 75% appearing once. Sequencing was carried out using sorted CD4+, CD8+, or CD8+CD57+ T cells (not recorded which) from PBMCs. These receptors came from a human donor in good health. Both conserved end residues are part of each CDR3. Rows give clone size only sometimes, using once, few, many, or a class for an expanded clone.

TRBV13	-	TRBJ1-1	CASSPLGNTEAFF
TRBV24-1	-	TRBJ2-1	CATSDPGLALYNEQFF
TRBV2	few	TRBJ2-5	CASSDGTYQETQYF
TRBV6-4	-	TRBJ2-4	CASSDPQGRAKNIQYF
TRBV24-1	-	TRBJ2-2	CATSEVAGGITGELFF
TRBV12-3/TRBV12-4	-	TRBJ2-3	CASSSWRGGTDTQYF
TRBV15	-	TRBJ2-2	CATSQGLSNTGELFF
TRBV24-1	-	TRBJ2-3	CATSVGTGTDTQYF
TRBV6-4	-	TRBJ2-1	CASRDRATSGMGDEQFF
TRBV9	-	TRBJ2-2	CASSTHDSYITGTGELFF
TRBV19	-	TRBJ1-5	CASRGDNQPQHF
TRBV5-1	-	TRBJ2-1	CASEVEGGPYNEQFF
TRBV29-1	-	TRBJ2-1	CSVWDNEQFF
TRBV24-1	-	TRBJ2-1	CASSKLLAGTYNEQFF
TRBV15	-	TRBJ1-5	CATSTGVIQPQHF
TRBV5-1	many	TRBJ1-1	CASSLATGYEAFF
TRBV6-1	-	TRBJ2-1	CASIPSGRGNEQFF
TRBV10-3	-	TRBJ2-5	CAIGTSPETQYF
TRBV20-1	-	TRBJ1-2	CSASQVGGYNYGYTF
TRBV24-1	-	TRBJ2-2	CATSDSLSGTSGELFF
TRBV2	-	TRBJ2-7	CASSEASGAYEQYF
TRBV25-1	-	TRBJ1-2	CASSSTEGGYGYTF
TRBV12-3/TRBV12-4	many	TRBJ2-3	CASSPSSGTSTDTQYF
TRBV9	once	TRBJ2-5	CASSVSGTSGQETQYF
TRBV2	-	TRBJ2-5	CASSESGTAETQYF
TRBV30	-	TRBJ2-5	CAWRALGETQYF
TRBV7-9	-	TRBJ2-2	CASSPPGQTNTGELFF
TRBV6-2/TRBV6-3	-	TRBJ2-5	CASSYGAGEVETQYF
TRBV9	many	TRBJ2-1	CASSVELSGWEQFF
TRBV7-8	-	TRBJ2-7	CASSRGIRGSYEQYF
TRBV6-1	many	TRBJ1-6	CASSESFMGQGNSPLHF
TRBV7-9	-	TRBJ1-6	CASDAADRQYNSPLHF
TRBV5-1	many	TRBJ2-7	CASSQGHLGTYEQYF
TRBV2	many	TRBJ1-5	CASSEVAVQPQHF
TRBV27	-	TRBJ2-1	CASSLIASNEQFF
TRBV7-9	-	TRBJ1-1	CASSRTGGVTEAFF
TRBV5-6	many	TRBJ2-3	CASSLVGTQYF
TRBV7-3	-	TRBJ2-7	CASSQAAGALREQYF
TRBV2	once	TRBJ2-5	CASGSSEKFAGEETQYF
TRBV3-1	few	TRBJ1-4	CASSQEGPFEKLFF
TRBV20-1	-	TRBJ1-4	CSAYSGTNEKLFF
TRBV9	once	TRBJ1-1	CASSAGPNTEAFF
TRBV28	many	TRBJ1-2	CASSLPGAGAEGYTF
TRBV9	-	TRBJ2-7	CASSVAPASYEQYF
TRBV5-8	once	TRBJ1-6	CASSPGQGGYSPLHF
TRBV5-4	-	TRBJ2-3	CASSSRTSGPTDTQYF
TRBV6-2/TRBV6-3	many	TRBJ2-5	CASREPSGSLPETQYF
TRBV7-9	-	TRBJ2-1	CASSFPTSGTSYNEQFF
TRBV29-1	-	TRBJ1-2	CSVAEQGNGYTF
TRBV2	many	TRBJ2-7	CASAGSYEQYF
TRBV25-1	-	TRBJ2-5	CASSPPGEETQYF
TRBV7-6	-	TRBJ1-1	CASRLTGDFTEAFF
TRBV5-1	-	TRBJ2-7	CASSLAWGTGSYEQYF